Included here is one T cell receptor (beta chain) sequence, with context. Trimming left V 2 bases short and J 8 bases short, with 15 bases between. CDR1 and CDR2 from the germline V gene are ENHRY and SYGVKD. There are 15 residues in the CDR3. The sample originates from a study of T cell changes during pregnancy in multiple sclerosis. The repertoire was sequenced with immunoSEQ multiplex PCR; TCRdb's copy has only in-frame clones and lacks some. Of fewer than 65,000 clones in the sample, 90% to 95% were seen once. The chain is built from TRBV10-3 and TRBJ1-4; D possibly corresponds to TRBD1 (6 bases). This material consisted of peripheral blood, taken in the third trimester of pregnancy. The source of this sequence is a female donor in good health, enrolled as a control in a pregnancy study. The CDR3 spells CAISEQTGTWEKLFF. The CDR3 DNA reads as TGTGCCATCAGTGAGCAGACCGGGACATGGGAAAAACTGTTTTTT.